The present entry profiles one T cell receptor (beta chain) with its context. This entry is derived from a study of T-cell memory formation after mild COVID-19. MiXCR, run by TCRdb on the 5' RACE reads, gives a single entry per CDR3 protein. The table has more than 100,000 distinct CDR3 sequences, over 15% seen once. Sequencing was carried out using PBMCs or a T cell subset sorted from them (not recorded which). This clonotype was obtained from a young man who had mild COVID-19 (a few samples of this study predate the infection). Cell type and time point are not known.

DNA for the CDR3: TGTGCCAGCTCACCAGCTAGGAGCACAGATACGCAGTATTTT. It specifies CASSPARSTDTQYF. The V gene is TRBV18, the J gene TRBJ2-3; no reliable D call. Germline lookup yields CDR1 KGHSH and CDR2 LQKENI. The CDR3 runs 14 residues. Trimming removed 2 bases at V and 0 bases at J, with 6 bases between.